This TCR beta chain was identified in a study of cytomegalovirus exposure and HLA in healthy donors. Per germline, CDR1 MNHNS and CDR2 SASEGT. The trim removed 6 bases at V and 9 bases at J, leaving 8 bases unmatched. CDR3 length equals 13 residues. This clone was counted only a few times. Its antigen remains unknown. Study-level findings and limits: Accounts indicate the classifier identified cytomegalovirus status with strong specificity and sensitivity.

13 Jbeta primers and 60 Vbeta primers were used for the PCR. Repertoires were generated with immunoSEQ multiplex PCR, while TCRdb's copy carries only in-frame clones and drops some. This sample yields 140,000 to 150,000 clones, of which less than 10% are seen a single time; approximately 1.9% belongs to the top ten. Sequencing was carried out using PBMCs. The genes are TRBV6-1 and TRBJ1-2; TRBD1 matches 9 bases. The sequence derives from a man aged 50-60 years in good health and CMV-seronegative. This CDR3 reads CASSDRQGVSYTF. In DNA form, the CDR3 reads TGTGCCAGCAGCGACCGACAGGGGGTGAGCTACACCTTC.